This T cell receptor (beta chain) comes out of a study of shared clonotypes between healthy human individuals. The CDR3 is 11 amino acids. Germline V lookup: CDR1 SQVTM, CDR2 ANQGSEA. Deletions cut 3 bases from V and 3 bases from J, with 3 bases between. Concerning this clone: The target antigen is unknown. The sample has other DNA sequences that encode this CDR3 too.

Profiling relied on immunoSEQ multiplex PCR, and the TCRdb table lists in-frame clones only, not all of them. The repertoire includes about 2.4 million clones, approximately 94% of them detected once, and 0.14% sits in the top ten. Regarding the study as a whole: Estimated richness was generally greater in naive than memory subsets. Sequencing depth was expected to affect clonotype sharing among donors.

The chain uses TRBV29-1 and TRBJ2-1; D remains ambiguous. The sequence was collected from a man aged 18 to 35 in good health. Sequencing was done on a sample of naive CD4+ T cells sorted from blood. Subset noted: CD45RA+ positively selected. CDR3 amino acids: CSVEGYNEQFF. CDR3 nucleotides: TGCAGCGTTGAGGGCTACAATGAGCAGTTCTTC.